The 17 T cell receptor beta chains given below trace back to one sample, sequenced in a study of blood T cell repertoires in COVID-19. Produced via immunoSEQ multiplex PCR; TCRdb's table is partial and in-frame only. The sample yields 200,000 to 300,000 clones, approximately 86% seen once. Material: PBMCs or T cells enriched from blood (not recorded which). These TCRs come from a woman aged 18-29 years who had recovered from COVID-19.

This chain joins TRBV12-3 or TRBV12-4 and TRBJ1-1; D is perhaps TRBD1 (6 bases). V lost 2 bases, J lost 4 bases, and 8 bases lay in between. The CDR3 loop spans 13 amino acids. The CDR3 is CASSLWGPTEAFF. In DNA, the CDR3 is TGTGCCAGCAGTTTATGGGGGCCCACTGAAGCTTTCTTT.

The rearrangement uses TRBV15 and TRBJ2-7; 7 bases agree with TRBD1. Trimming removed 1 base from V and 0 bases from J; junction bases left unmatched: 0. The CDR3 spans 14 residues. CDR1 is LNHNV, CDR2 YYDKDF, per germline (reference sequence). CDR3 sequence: CATSRGDSSYEQYF. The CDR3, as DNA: TGTGCCACCAGCAGAGGGGACAGCTCCTACGAGCAGTACTTC.

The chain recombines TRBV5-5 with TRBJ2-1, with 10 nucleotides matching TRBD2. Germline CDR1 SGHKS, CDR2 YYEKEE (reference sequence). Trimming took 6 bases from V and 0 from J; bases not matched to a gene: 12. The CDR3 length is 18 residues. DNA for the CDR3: TGTGCCAGCACCCGGGGGTCTAGCGGGAGTGGCTCCTACAATGAGCAGTTCTTC. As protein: CASTRGSSGSGSYNEQFF. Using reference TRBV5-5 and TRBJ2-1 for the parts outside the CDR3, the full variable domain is DAGVTQSPTHLIKTRGQQVTLRCSPISGHKSVSWYQQVLGQGPQFIFQYYEKEERGRGNFPDRFSARQFPNYSSELNVNALLLGDSALYLCASTRGSSGSGSYNEQFFGPGTRLTVL.

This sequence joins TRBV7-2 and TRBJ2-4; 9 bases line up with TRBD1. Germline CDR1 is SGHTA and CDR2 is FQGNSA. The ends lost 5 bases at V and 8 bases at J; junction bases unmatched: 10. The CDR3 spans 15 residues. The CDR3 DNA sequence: TGTGCCAGCAGCGGCAACAGGGGGCATTGGGACATTCAGTACTTC. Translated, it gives CASSGNRGHWDIQYF.

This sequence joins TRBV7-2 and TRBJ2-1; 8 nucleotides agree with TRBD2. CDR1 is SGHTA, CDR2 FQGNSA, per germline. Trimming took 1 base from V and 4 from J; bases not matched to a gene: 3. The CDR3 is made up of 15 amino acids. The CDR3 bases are TGTGCCAGCAGCTTAGGACTAGCGAAATACAATGAGCAGTTCTTC. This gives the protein CASSLGLAKYNEQFF.

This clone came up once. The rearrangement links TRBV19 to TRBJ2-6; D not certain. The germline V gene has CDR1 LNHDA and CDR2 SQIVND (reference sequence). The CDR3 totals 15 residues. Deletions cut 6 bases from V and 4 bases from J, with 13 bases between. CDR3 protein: CASSPTARGANVLTF. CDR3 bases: TGTGCCAGTAGCCCAACAGCCAGAGGGGCCAACGTCCTGACTTTC.

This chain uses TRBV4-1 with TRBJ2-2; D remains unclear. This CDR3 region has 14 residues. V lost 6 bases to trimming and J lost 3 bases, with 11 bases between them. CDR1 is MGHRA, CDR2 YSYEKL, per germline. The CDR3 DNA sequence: TGCGCCAGCAGTCGTTCACAATACACCGGGGAGCTGTTTTTT. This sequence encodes CASSRSQYTGELFF.

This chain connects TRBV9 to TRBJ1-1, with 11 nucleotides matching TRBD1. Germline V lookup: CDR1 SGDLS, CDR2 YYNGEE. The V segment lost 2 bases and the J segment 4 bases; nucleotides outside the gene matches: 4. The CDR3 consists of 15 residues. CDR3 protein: CASSVGQGVRTEAFF. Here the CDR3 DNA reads TGTGCCAGCAGCGTGGGACAGGGGGTTCGCACTGAAGCTTTCTTT.

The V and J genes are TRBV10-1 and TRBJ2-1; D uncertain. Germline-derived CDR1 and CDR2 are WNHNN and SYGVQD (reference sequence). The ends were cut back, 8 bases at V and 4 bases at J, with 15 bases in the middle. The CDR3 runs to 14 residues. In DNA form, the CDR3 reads TGCGCCAGCTCCCGAGGTGGGTTATACAATGAGCAGTTCTTC. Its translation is CASSRGGLYNEQFF.

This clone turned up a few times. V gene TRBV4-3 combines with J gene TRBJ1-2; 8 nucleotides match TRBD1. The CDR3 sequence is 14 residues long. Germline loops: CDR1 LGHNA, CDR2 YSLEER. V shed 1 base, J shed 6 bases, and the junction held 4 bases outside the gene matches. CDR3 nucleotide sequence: TGCGCCAGCAGCCAAGGACAGGGGATCGATGGCTACACCTTC. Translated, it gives CASSQGQGIDGYTF.

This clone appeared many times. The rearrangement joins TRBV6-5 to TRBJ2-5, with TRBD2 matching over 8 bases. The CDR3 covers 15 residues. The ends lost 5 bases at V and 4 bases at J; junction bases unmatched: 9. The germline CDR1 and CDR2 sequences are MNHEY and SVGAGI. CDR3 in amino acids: CASSRAGTRSETQYF. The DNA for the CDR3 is TGTGCCAGCAGTCGCGCTGGGACTAGATCAGAGACCCAGTACTTC.

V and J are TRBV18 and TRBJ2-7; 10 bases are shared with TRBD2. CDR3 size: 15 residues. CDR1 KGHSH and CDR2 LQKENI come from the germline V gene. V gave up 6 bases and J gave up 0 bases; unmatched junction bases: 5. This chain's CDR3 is CASSPTSGNSYEQYF. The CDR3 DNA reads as TGTGCCAGCTCGCCTACTAGCGGGAACTCCTACGAGCAGTACTTC.

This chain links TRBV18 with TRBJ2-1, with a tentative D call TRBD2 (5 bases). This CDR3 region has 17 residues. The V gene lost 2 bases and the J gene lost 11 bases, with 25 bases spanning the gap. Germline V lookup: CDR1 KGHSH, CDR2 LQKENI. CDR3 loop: CASSPKVAPPGSDQQFF. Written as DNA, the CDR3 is TGTGCCAGCTCACCAAAAGTGGCCCCGCCGGGGTCGGATCAGCAGTTCTTC.

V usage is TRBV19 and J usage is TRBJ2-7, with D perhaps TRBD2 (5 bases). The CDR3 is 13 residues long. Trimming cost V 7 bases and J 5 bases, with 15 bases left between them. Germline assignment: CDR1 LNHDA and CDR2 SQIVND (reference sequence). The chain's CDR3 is CASTPGRRNEQYF. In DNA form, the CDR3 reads TGTGCCAGTACCCCGGGCCGGAGGAACGAGCAGTACTTC.

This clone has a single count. The CDR3 here is CASRTGQFSYEQYF. CDR3 nucleotides: TGTGCCAGCAGGACGGGACAGTTCTCCTACGAGCAGTACTTC. This chain uses TRBV6-5 with TRBJ2-7; 7 nucleotides align to TRBD1. The CDR3 consists of 14 residues. V was clipped by 6 bases and J by 0 bases; unmatched bases: 5. Germline assignment: CDR1 MNHEY and CDR2 SVGAGI.

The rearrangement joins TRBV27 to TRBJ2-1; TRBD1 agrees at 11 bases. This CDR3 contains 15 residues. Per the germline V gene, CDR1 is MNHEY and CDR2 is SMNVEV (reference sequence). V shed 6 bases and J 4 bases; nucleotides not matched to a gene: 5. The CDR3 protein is CASSLGQGVYNEQFF. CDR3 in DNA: TGTGCCAGCAGCCTGGGACAGGGGGTGTACAATGAGCAGTTCTTC.

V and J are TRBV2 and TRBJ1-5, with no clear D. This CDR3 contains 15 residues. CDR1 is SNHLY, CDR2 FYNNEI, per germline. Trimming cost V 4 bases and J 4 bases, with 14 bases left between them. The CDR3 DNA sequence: TGTGCCAGCAGTGGGTCCCGATATACTAATCAGCCCCAGCATTTT. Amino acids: CASSGSRYTNQPQHF.